A single sample gave rise to the 17 T cell receptor beta chains below, sequenced in a study of cytomegalovirus exposure and HLA in healthy donors listed by TCRdb under 2017. The method behind the library was the immunoSEQ multiplex PCR assay. A mixture of 60 forward primers for TCR Vbeta segments and 13 reverse primers for TCR Jbeta segments was used in the multiplex PCR. What TCRdb holds here is the immuneACCESS table cut down to in-frame rearrangements. Part of the clones is not present; checked against another copy, under half of the missing clones reflect an unresolved V gene, and the others are unexplained. The sample table records about 150,000 clones; nearly 80% of these occur just once. Around 13% of the sample is in the top ten clones. The sample taken for sequencing was PBMCs. The receptors stem from a man younger than 40 in good health and CMV-seropositive.

The V gene is TRBV30, the J gene TRBJ1-2; 7 nucleotides agree with TRBD1. CDR1 GTSNPN and CDR2 SVGIG come from the germline V gene (reference sequence). The J segment lost 4 bases and the V segment lost 7 bases, leaving 21 bases of the junction unmatched. CDR3 length: 17 amino acids. Here the CDR3 reads CASLVSAGGFGSYGYTF. CDR3 DNA: TGTGCCTCACTCGTCTCGGCAGGGGGTTTTGGGTCCTATGGCTACACCTTC.

The chain uses TRBV5-4 and TRBJ2-1, with TRBD1 as a possible D gene (5 bases). Germline V gives CDR1 SGHNT, CDR2 YYREEE (reference sequence). V gave up 4 bases and J gave up 5 bases, with 16 bases separating them. The CDR3 is 15 residues long. CDR3 sequence: CASSPTGALDNEQFF. In DNA form, the CDR3 reads TGTGCCAGCAGCCCCACTGGGGCGCTGGACAATGAGCAGTTCTTC.

The rearrangement uses TRBV5-1 and TRBJ2-1, with D perhaps TRBD1 (5 bases). V was shortened by 3 bases and J by 2 bases, with 15 bases between the two germline ends. Per germline, CDR1 SGHRS and CDR2 YFSETQ. This CDR3 is 16 amino acids long. CDR3 region: CASSSSGLGAYNEQFF. CDR3 nucleotide sequence: TGCGCCAGCAGCTCCTCCGGTTTAGGGGCCTACAATGAGCAGTTCTTC.

V and J are TRBV5-1 and TRBJ2-1; TRBD2 matches at 9 bases. This CDR3 comprises 15 residues. Losses at the gene ends were 2 bases for V and 8 bases for J; bases not matched to a gene: 8. CDR1 SGHRS and CDR2 YFSETQ come from the germline V gene. Here the CDR3 reads CASSFNSGSFDEQFF. The CDR3 nucleotides read TGCGCCAGCAGCTTCAATAGCGGGAGTTTCGATGAGCAGTTCTTC.

The chain joins TRBV19 to TRBJ2-3, with 11 bases that match TRBD2. CDR1 and CDR2 (germline): LNHDA, SQIVND (reference sequence). Germline trimming cut 4 bases from V and 4 bases from J; bases unmatched to any gene: 7. The CDR3 is 16 residues long. The DNA for the CDR3 is TGTGCCAGTAGTACCATAGCGGGAGGGCACCCAGATACGCAGTATTTT. Its translation: CASSTIAGGHPDTQYF.

The CDR3 loop is CASSPDGTSYVQYF. CDR3 sequence (DNA): TGTGCCAGCTCACCCGACGGGACTAGTTATGTGCAGTACTTC. The gene calls are TRBV18 and TRBJ2-7, with 8 nucleotides matching TRBD2. With 3 bases clipped from V and 9 bases from J, the junction kept 10 bases outside the gene matches. CDR1 KGHSH and CDR2 LQKENI come from the germline V gene. The CDR3 loop spans 14 amino acids. Full variable domain (outside the CDR3, taken from reference TRBV18 and TRBJ2-7): NAGVMQNPRHLVRRRGQEARLRCSPMKGHSHVYWYRQLPEEGLKFMVYLQKENIIDESGMPKERFSAEFPKEGPSILRIQQVVRGDSAAYFCASSPDGTSYVQYFGPGTRLTVT.

The chain employs TRBV9 and TRBJ1-1, with D uncertain. Deletions cut 4 bases from V and 2 bases from J, with 15 bases between. The germline gives CDR1 SGDLS, CDR2 YYNGEE. The CDR3 is 15 amino acids. CDR3 nucleotide sequence: TGTGCCAGCAGCACTTCTATGGCGACAAACACTGAAGCTTTCTTT. This translates into CASSTSMATNTEAFF.

The chain carries TRBV9 and TRBJ1-2; 7 nucleotides align to TRBD1. J gave up 7 bases and V 7 bases, and 13 bases lay outside the gene matches. This CDR3 contains 14 residues. Germline-derived CDR1 and CDR2 are SGDLS and YYNGEE. The CDR3 sequence: CASGTALREGGYTF. CDR3 DNA sequence: TGTGCCAGCGGGACAGCCCTCCGGGAGGGTGGCTACACCTTC.

The rearrangement uses TRBV6-5 and TRBJ2-3; 9 bases are shared with TRBD2. Germline V gene data show CDR1 as MNHEY and CDR2 as SVGAGI. The CDR3 is made up of 14 amino acids. With V trimmed by 10 bases and J by 4 bases, 9 bases remained unmatched. The chain's CDR3 is CATRRGGRADTQYF. The DNA for the CDR3 is TGTGCCACCAGAAGGGGCGGGAGGGCAGATACGCAGTATTTT.

The chain recombines TRBV29-1 with TRBJ2-5; TRBD2 matches 9 bases. Germline loops: CDR1 SQVTM, CDR2 ANQGSEA. J was trimmed by 6 bases and V by 0 bases; bases with no gene match: 8. This CDR3 has 15 residues. The CDR3 DNA sequence: TGCAGCGTTGAAGAGGCTAGCGGGAACTATCAGACCCAGTACTTC. Translation gives CSVEEASGNYQTQYF.

The J gene is TRBJ1-4, the V gene TRBV27, with 9 bases identical to TRBD1. V gave up 6 bases and J gave up 8 bases; unmatched junction bases: 13. CDR3 length: 16 residues. Germline lookup yields CDR1 MNHEY and CDR2 SMNVEV (reference sequence). The CDR3 DNA follows: TGTGCCAGCAGCATAAAGGGCGGGACAGGGATGGAAAAACTGTTTTTT. This translates into CASSIKGGTGMEKLFF.

The chain has TRBV5-1 and TRBJ2-1; 7 bases are shared with TRBD1. CDR3 length equals 15 residues. Germline V CDR1 and CDR2: SGHRS, YFSETQ. V was pared by 0 bases and J by 4 bases, with 4 bases of the junction left unmatched. The CDR3, as DNA: TGCGCCAGCAGCTTGGAAGGGGGCTCATACAATGAGCAGTTCTTC. This gives the protein CASSLEGGSYNEQFF. Full variable domain (outside the CDR3, taken from reference TRBV5-1 and TRBJ2-1): KAGVTQTPRYLIKTRGQQVTLSCSPISGHRSVSWYQQTPGQGLQFLFEYFSETQRNKGNFPGRFSGRQFSNSRSEMNVSTLELGDSALYLCASSLEGGSYNEQFFGPGTRLTVL.

J is TRBJ1-5 and V is TRBV2, with a weak D call TRBD1 (6 bases). The CDR3 covers 13 residues. V lost 7 bases and J lost 4, with 11 bases in between. The V gene's germline CDR1 is SNHLY and CDR2 FYNNEI. The chain's CDR3 is CASNGQMNQPQHF. In DNA form, the CDR3 reads TGTGCCAGCAACGGACAGATGAATCAGCCCCAGCATTTT. Looking up the rest from reference TRBV2 and TRBJ1-5 gives the full variable domain: EPEVTQTPSHQVTQMGQEVILRCVPISNHLYFYWYRQILGQKVEFLVSFYNNEISEKSEIFDDQFSVERPDGSNFTLKIRSTKLEDSAMYFCASNGQMNQPQHFGDGTRLSIL.

V and J are TRBV10-3 and TRBJ2-2; possible D gene TRBD1, 6 bases. The germline CDR1 and CDR2 sequences are ENHRY and SYGVKD. The CDR3 is made up of 15 amino acids. Trimming pared 7 bases from V and 0 bases from J, leaving 12 bases between. DNA for the CDR3: TGTGCCATCAAACTAGGGACACCGAACACCGGGGAGCTGTTTTTT. Amino acids: CAIKLGTPNTGELFF.

This rearrangement joins TRBV7-8 to TRBJ1-1; 7 bases are a match to TRBD1. V lost 3 bases and J lost 4; bases outside the gene matches: 8. Germline V gene sequence: CDR1 SGHVS, CDR2 FQNEAQ. The CDR3 is made up of 15 amino acids. The CDR3: CASSFNGQVLTEAFF. In DNA, the CDR3 is TGTGCCAGCAGCTTTAACGGACAGGTCCTCACTGAAGCTTTCTTT. The entire variable domain, with the rest obtained from reference TRBV7-8 and TRBJ1-1, is as follows: GAGVSQSPRYKVAKRGQDVALRCDPISGHVSLFWYQQALGQGPEFLTYFQNEAQLDKSGLPSDRFFAERPEGSVSTLKIQRTQQEDSAVYLCASSFNGQVLTEAFFGQGTRLTVV.

This chain joins TRBV6-5 and TRBJ1-2; unclear D gene. This CDR3 has 15 amino acids. Trimming cost V 0 bases and J 3 bases, with 11 bases left between them. The germline gives CDR1 MNHEY, CDR2 SVGAGI. DNA of the CDR3: TGTGCCAGCAGTTACTCCCGGGGTATAGACTATGGCTACACCTTC. This gives the protein CASSYSRGIDYGYTF.

J is TRBJ2-4 and V is TRBV7-9; 8 positions agree with TRBD1. Germline-derived CDR1 and CDR2 are SEHNR and FQNEAQ (reference sequence). J gave up 6 bases and V 2 bases, and 9 bases lay outside the gene matches. CDR3 length: 16 amino acids. The CDR3 is CASSLTFQGTGNIQYF. The DNA of the CDR3 is TGTGCCAGCAGCTTAACTTTCCAGGGGACAGGAAACATTCAGTACTTC.